This T cell receptor (beta chain) was sequenced in a study of graft-versus-host responses after intestinal transplantation. J was trimmed by 7 bases and V by 1 base; bases with no gene match: 3. Germline V CDR1 and CDR2: SGHNT, YENEEA. This CDR3 is built from 16 residues. TCRdb keeps only in-frame clones here, not all; method: immunoSEQ multiplex PCR. The top ten hold 4% to 5.5% of the sample, which has some 6,800 clones, more than 25% seen once. This clone was counted a few times. The chain uses TRBV11-3 and TRBJ2-1, with TRBD2 identical over 14 bases. This clonotype originated in a human patient who received an intestinal transplant. The starting material was alloreactive CD4+ T cells from a mixed lymphocyte reaction culture, obtained before intestinal transplant. Subset defined: CFSE-low proliferating T cells sorted from roughly six-day pre-transplant mixed lymphocyte reaction (GvH or HvG direction). CDR3 DNA sequence: TGTGCCAGCAGCTTAGGAGGGACTAGCGGGAGTAATGAGCAGTTCTTC. This gives the protein CASSLGGTSGSNEQFF. The full variable domain, rest sourced from reference TRBV11-3 and TRBJ2-1, is EAGVVQSPRYKIIEKKQPVAFWCNPISGHNTLYWYLQNLGQGPELLIRYENEEAVDDSQLPKDRFSAERLKGVDSTLKIQPAELGDSAVYLCASSLGGTSGSNEQFFGPGTRLTVL.